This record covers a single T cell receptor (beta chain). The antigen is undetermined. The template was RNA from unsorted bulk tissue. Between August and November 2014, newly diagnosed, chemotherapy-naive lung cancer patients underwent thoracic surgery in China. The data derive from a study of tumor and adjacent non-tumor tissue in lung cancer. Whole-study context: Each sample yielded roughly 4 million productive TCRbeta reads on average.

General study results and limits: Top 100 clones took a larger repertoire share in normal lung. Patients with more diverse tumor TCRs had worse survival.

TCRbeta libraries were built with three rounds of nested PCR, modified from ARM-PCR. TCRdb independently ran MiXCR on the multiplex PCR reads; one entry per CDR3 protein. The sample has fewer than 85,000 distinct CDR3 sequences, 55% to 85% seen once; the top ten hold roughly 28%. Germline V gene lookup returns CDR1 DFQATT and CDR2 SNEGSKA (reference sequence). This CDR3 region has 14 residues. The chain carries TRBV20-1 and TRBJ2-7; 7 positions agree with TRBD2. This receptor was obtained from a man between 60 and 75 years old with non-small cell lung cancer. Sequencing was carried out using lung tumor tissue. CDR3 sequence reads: CTAAPGIGRDEQYF. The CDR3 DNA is TGCACTGCGGCCCCCGGGATAGGGAGGGACGAGCAGTACTTC.